The 6 T cell receptor beta chains in this list originate from one sample, sequenced in a study of blood T cell repertoires in COVID-19. Produced via immunoSEQ multiplex PCR; TCRdb's table is partial and in-frame only. The sample has about 250,000 clones; 82% are singletons. Sequencing was carried out using peripheral blood. The receptor set was obtained from a woman of 80 years or more with active or convalescent COVID-19.

The CDR3 nucleotides read TGTGCCAGCAGTCAACCACTAGCGGACCAAGAGACCCAGTACTTC. As protein: CASSQPLADQETQYF. This chain uses TRBV5-4 with TRBJ2-5, with TRBD2 matching 8 bases. This CDR3 is 15 amino acids long. The ends lost 5 bases at V and 0 bases at J; junction bases unmatched: 6. Germline assignment: CDR1 SGHNT and CDR2 YYREEE (reference sequence).

This sequence joins TRBV19 and TRBJ2-3; 7 positions match TRBD2. V gave up 6 bases and J gave up 0 bases; unmatched junction bases: 6. This CDR3 comprises 15 residues. Germline V gene sequence: CDR1 LNHDA, CDR2 SQIVND (reference sequence). CDR3 sequence reads: CASRASGASTDTQYF. As DNA, the CDR3 is TGTGCCAGTAGAGCTAGCGGTGCTAGCACAGATACGCAGTATTTT.

CDR3 sequence: CASSQVATQVLTYNEQFF. DNA of the CDR3: TGCGCCAGCAGCCAAGTCGCCACCCAGGTGCTTACCTACAATGAGCAGTTCTTC. J is TRBJ2-1 and V is TRBV4-1; D gene unclear. Trimming took off 1 base at V and 2 bases at J, with 18 bases between the two ends. Germline-derived CDR1 and CDR2 are MGHRA and YSYEKL. The CDR3 totals 18 residues.

This clone has only one observation. The chain couples TRBV29-1 to TRBJ2-2; the D gene is possibly TRBD1 (6 bases). The CDR3 is 14 residues long. CDR1 and CDR2 (germline): SQVTM, ANQGSEA. Trimming left V 5 bases short and J 3 bases short, with 13 bases between. CDR3 nucleotide sequence: TGCAGCGTTACCCCCCGGACAGACACCGGGGAGCTGTTTTTT. This gives the protein CSVTPRTDTGELFF.

V and J are TRBV7-2 and TRBJ2-1; D perhaps matches TRBD2 (5 bases). There are 15 residues in the CDR3. CDR1 and CDR2 from the germline V gene are SGHTA and FQGNSA. Trimming took 5 bases from V and 9 from J, leaving 20 bases between them. The CDR3: CASSVSRDSIGEQFF. In DNA form, the CDR3 reads TGTGCCAGCAGCGTTAGCCGGGATAGCATTGGTGAGCAGTTCTTC.

The chain employs TRBV18 and TRBJ2-3; TRBD2 matches at 12 bases. CDR3 length: 16 residues. Germline trimming cut 5 bases from V and 6 bases from J; bases unmatched to any gene: 9. Germline V gene lookup returns CDR1 KGHSH and CDR2 LQKENI. CDR3 in amino acids: CASSASGGAIWDTQYF. CDR3 bases: TGTGCCAGCTCAGCTAGCGGGGGGGCCATTTGGGATACGCAGTATTTT.